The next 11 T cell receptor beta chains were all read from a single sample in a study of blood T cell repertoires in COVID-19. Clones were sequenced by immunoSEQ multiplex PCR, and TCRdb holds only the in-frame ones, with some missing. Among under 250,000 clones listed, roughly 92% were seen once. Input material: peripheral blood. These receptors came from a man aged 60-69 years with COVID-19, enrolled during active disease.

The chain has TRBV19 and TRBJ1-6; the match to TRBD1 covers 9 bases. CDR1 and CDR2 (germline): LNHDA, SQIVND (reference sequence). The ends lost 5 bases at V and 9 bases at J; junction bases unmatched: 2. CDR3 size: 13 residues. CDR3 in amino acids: CASSGTGLSPLHF. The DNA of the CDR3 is TGTGCCAGTAGTGGGACAGGGCTTTCACCCCTCCACTTT.

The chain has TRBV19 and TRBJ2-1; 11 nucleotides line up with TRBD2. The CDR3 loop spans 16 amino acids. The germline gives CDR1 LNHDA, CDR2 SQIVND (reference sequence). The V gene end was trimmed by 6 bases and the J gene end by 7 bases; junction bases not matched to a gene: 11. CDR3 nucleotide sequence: TGTGCCAGTAGCCCTATAGCGGGAGGGCCGCAGAATGAGCAGTTCTTC. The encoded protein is CASSPIAGGPQNEQFF.

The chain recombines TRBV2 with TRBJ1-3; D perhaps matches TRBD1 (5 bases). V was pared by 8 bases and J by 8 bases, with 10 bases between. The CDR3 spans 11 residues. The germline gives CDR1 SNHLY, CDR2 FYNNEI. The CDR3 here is CASARVDTIYF. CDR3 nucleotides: TGTGCCAGCGCCAGGGTTGACACCATATATTTT.

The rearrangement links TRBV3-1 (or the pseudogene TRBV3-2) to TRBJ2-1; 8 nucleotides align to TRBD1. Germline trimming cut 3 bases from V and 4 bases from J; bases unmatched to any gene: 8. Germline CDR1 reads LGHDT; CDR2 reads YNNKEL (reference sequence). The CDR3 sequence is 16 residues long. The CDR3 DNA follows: TGTGCCAGCAGCCACGCGACAGGGGTATATTACAATGAGCAGTTCTTC. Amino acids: CASSHATGVYYNEQFF.

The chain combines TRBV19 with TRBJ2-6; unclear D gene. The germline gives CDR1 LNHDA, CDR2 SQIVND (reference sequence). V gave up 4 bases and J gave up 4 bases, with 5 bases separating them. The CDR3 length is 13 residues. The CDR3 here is CASSTTGANVLTF. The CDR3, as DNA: TGTGCCAGTAGTACGACAGGGGCCAACGTCCTGACTTTC. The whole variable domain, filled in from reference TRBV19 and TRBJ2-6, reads DGGITQSPKYLFRKEGQNVTLSCEQNLNHDAMYWYRQDPGQGLRLIYYSQIVNDFQKGDIAEGYSVSREKKESFPLTVTSAQKNPTAFYLCASSTTGANVLTFGAGSRLTVL.

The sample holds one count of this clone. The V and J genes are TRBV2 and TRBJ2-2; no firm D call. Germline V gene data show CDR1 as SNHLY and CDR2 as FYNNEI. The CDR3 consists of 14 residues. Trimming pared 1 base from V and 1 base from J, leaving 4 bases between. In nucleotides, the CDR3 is TGTGCCAGCAGTGAAGGACAGAACACCGGGGAGCTGTTTTTT. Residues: CASSEGQNTGELFF.

DNA for the CDR3: TGTGCCAGCAGCTTAGAGGTAGCCAACACTGAAGCTTTCTTT. Its protein is CASSLEVANTEAFF. The chain has TRBV11-2 and TRBJ1-1; D uncertain. The CDR3 extends over 14 amino acids. The germline V and J ends were trimmed by 0 bases and 2 bases, with 7 bases remaining between them. Germline loops: CDR1 SGHAT, CDR2 FQNNGV.

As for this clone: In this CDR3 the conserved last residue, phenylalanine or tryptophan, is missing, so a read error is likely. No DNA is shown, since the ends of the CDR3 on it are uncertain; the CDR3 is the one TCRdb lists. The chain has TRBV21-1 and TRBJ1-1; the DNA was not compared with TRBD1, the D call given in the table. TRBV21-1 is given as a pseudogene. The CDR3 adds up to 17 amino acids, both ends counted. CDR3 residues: CASSKDFNFSCRGIRAS.

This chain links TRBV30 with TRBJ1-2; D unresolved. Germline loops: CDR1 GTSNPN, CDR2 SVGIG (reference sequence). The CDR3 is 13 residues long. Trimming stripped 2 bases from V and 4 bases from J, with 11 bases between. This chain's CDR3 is CAWSPYFSYGYTF. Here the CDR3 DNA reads TGTGCCTGGAGTCCCTATTTCTCCTATGGCTACACCTTC.

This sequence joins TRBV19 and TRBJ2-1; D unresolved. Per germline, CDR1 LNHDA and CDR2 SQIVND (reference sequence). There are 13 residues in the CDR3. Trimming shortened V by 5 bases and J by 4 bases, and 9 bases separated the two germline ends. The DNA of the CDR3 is TGTGCCAGTAGTCCCGACACATACAATGAGCAGTTCTTC. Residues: CASSPDTYNEQFF.

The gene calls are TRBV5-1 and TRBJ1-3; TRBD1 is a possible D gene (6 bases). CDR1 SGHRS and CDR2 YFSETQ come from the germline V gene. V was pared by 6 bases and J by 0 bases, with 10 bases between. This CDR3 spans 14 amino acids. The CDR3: CASKPGASGNTIYF. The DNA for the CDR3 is TGCGCCAGCAAGCCAGGGGCCTCTGGAAACACCATATATTTT.